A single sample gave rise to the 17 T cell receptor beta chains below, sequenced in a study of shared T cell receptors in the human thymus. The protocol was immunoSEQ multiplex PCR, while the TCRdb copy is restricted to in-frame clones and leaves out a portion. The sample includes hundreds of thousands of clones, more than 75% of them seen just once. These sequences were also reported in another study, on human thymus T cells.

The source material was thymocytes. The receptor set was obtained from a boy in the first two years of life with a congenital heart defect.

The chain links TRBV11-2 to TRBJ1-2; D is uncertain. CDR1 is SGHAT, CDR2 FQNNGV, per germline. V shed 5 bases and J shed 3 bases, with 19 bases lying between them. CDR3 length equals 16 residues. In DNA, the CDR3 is TGTGCCAGCAGCCCACGGGGTGTCGGGATTTACTATGGCTACACCTTC. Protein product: CASSPRGVGIYYGYTF.

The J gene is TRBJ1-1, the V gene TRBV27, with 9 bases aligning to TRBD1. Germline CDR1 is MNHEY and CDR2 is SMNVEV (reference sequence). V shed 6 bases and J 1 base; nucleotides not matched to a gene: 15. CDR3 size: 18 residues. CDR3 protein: CASSMNTGDRDRNTEAFF. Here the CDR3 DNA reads TGTGCCAGCAGCATGAATACCGGGGACAGGGATCGGAACACTGAAGCTTTCTTT.

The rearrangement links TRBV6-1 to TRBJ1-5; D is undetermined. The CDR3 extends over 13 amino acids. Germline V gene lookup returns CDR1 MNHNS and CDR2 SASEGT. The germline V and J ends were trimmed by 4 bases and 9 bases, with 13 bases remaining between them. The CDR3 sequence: CASSGNGSAPQHF. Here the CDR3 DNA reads TGTGCCAGCAGTGGGAACGGGAGCGCGCCCCAGCATTTT.

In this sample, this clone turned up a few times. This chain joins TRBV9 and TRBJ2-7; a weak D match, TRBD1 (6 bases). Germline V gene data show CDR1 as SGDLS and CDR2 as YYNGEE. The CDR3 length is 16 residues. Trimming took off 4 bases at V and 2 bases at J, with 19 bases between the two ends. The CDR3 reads CASSFAQGSPTYEQYF. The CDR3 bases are TGTGCCAGCAGCTTCGCACAGGGTTCCCCTACCTACGAGCAGTACTTC.

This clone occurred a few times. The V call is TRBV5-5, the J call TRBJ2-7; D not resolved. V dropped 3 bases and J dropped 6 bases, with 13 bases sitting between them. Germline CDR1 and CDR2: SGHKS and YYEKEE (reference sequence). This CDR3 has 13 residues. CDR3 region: CASSSTQSLEQYF. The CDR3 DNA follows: TGTGCCAGCAGCTCTACCCAAAGCCTCGAGCAGTACTTC.

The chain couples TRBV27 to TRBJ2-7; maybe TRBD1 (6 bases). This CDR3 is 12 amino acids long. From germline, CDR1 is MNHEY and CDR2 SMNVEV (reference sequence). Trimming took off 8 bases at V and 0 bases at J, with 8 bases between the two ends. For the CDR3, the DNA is TGTGCCAGCCGACAGGACTCCTACGAGCAGTACTTC. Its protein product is CASRQDSYEQYF.

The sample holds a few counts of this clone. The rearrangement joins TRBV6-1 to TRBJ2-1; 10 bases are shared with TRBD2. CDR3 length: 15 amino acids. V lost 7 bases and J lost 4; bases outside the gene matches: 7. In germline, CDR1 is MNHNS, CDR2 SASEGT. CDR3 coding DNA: TGTGCCAGCACCCCAGGACTAGCGGTGTACAATGAGCAGTTCTTC. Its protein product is CASTPGLAVYNEQFF.

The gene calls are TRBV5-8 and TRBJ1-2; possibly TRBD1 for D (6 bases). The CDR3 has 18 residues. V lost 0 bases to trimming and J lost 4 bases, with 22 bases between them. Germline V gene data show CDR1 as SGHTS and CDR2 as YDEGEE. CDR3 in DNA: TGTGCCAGCAGCTTGGAAGGGGGACGGAAATCAAGCTTCTATGGCTACACCTTC. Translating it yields CASSLEGGRKSSFYGYTF.

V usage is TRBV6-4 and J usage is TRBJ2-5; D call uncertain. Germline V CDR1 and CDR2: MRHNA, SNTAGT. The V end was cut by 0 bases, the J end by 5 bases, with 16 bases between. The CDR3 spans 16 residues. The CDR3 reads CASSDSNVTGRETQYF. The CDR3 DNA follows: TGTGCCAGCAGTGACTCGAATGTTACGGGTCGGGAGACCCAGTACTTC.

In DNA, the CDR3 is TGTGCCAGCAGAGGGCAGGGGTATGGCTACACCTTC. Translation gives CASRGQGYGYTF. The chain combines TRBV6-7 with TRBJ1-2; perhaps TRBD1 as D (6 bases). TRBV6-7 is recorded as an ORF, its role being uncertain. Trimming cost V 6 bases and J 5 bases, with 10 bases left between them. The CDR3 runs to 12 residues.

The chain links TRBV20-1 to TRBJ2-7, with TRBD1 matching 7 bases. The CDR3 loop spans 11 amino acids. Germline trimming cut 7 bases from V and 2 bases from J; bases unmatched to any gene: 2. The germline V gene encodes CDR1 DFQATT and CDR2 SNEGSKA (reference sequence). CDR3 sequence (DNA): TGCAGTGTAGGGGGCCCCTACGAGCAGTACTTC. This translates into CSVGGPYEQYF.

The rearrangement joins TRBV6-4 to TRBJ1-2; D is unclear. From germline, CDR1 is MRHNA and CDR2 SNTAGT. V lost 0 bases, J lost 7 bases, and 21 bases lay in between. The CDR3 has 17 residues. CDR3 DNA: TGTGCCAGCAGTGACTCCCTCGGGGTGGGCTTCTCGCCTGGCTACACCTTC. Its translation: CASSDSLGVGFSPGYTF.

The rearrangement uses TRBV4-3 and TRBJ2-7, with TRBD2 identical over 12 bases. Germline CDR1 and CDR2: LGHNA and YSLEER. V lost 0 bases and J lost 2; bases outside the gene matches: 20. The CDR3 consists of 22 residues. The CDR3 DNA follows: TGCGCCAGCAGCCAAGAAGTCATATTGTCGACTAGCGGGAGTCCGCCCCCCTACGAGCAGTACTTC. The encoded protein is CASSQEVILSTSGSPPPYEQYF.

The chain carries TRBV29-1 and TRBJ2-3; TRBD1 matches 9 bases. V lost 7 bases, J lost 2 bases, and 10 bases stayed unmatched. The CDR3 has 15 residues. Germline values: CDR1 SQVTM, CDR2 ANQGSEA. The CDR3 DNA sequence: TGCAGCGCTGGACAGGGGAAACATAACACAGATACGCAGTATTTT. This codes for CSAGQGKHNTDTQYF.

The CDR3 coding sequence is TGTGCCAGCAGCTCCGGACAGGGAACGAACACTGAAGCTTTCTTT. Translation gives CASSSGQGTNTEAFF. J is TRBJ1-1 and V is TRBV5-4; 8 bases are shared with TRBD1. This CDR3 is 15 amino acids long. The J segment lost 1 base and the V segment lost 3 bases, leaving 5 bases of the junction unmatched. Looked up from germline, CDR1 is SGHNT and CDR2 is YYREEE (reference sequence).

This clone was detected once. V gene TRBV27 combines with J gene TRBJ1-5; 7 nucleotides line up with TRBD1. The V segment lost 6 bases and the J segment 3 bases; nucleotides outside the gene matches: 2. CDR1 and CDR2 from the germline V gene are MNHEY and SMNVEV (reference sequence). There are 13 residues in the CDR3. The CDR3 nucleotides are TGTGCCAGCAGAGGGGGCGACAATCAGCCCCAGCATTTT. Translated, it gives CASRGGDNQPQHF.

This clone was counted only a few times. DNA for the CDR3: TGTGCCAGTGGGACTAGCGGGAGGAGGGAGCAGTTCTTC. Translation: CASGTSGRREQFF. This sequence joins TRBV7-2 and TRBJ2-1; 15 nucleotides align to TRBD2. The CDR3 is made up of 13 amino acids. Germline V lookup: CDR1 SGHTA, CDR2 FQGNSA. V dropped 9 bases and J dropped 10; count of bases not matched to a gene: 4.